A single sample is the source of the 20 T cell receptor beta chains below, sequenced in a study of T cell clonality in common variable immunodeficiency. Repertoires were generated with immunoSEQ multiplex PCR, while TCRdb's copy carries only in-frame clones and drops some. The record shows around 29,000 clones for this sample, with no singletons present. The sample taken for sequencing was peripheral blood mononuclear cells. These receptor sequences come from a person between 18 and 69 years old in good health.

This clone has a count of ten or more. The CDR3 is CASSIGPGDGNQPQHF. CDR3 DNA (partial): TGTGCCAGTAGTATAGGGCCGGGGGATGGCAATCAGCCC. V gene TRBV19 combines with J gene TRBJ1-5; the D gene is possibly TRBD1 (5 bases). From the germline J gene comes the end of the CDR3, since the read stops 3 residues before it. Trimming removed 1 base at V and 2 bases at J, with 12 bases between. CDR1 LNHDA and CDR2 SQIVND come from the germline V gene (reference sequence). The length of the CDR3 is 16 residues.

This clone was seen repeatedly, ten times or more. Coverage ceases 3 residues before the CDR3 finishes, and the germline J gene fills in the end. This chain links TRBV12-3 or TRBV12-4 with TRBJ2-7, with no clear D. This CDR3 contains 14 residues. The V end was cut by 5 bases, the J end by 5 bases, with 16 bases between. CDR3 protein: CASSLDPPVHEQYF. The part of the CDR3 DNA that was read is TGTGCCAGCAGTCTAGATCCCCCCGTCCACGAG.

This clone occurred many times. Read sequence stops 3 residues before the CDR3 end, and the germline J gene provides the missing end. This chain uses TRBV2 with TRBJ1-5, with 7 bases matching TRBD1. The CDR3 totals 15 residues. V was pared by 3 bases and J by 6 bases, with 8 bases of the junction left unmatched. The germline gives CDR1 SNHLY, CDR2 FYNNEI. Partial CDR3 DNA: TGTGCCAGCAGTGAGCAGGGGGTAGGTAGTCAGCCC. Its translation: CASSEQGVGSQP. The full-length CDR3 reads as CASSEQGVGSQPQHF.

To note about this clone: The observed sequence ends 3 residues before the CDR3 terminus, with the missing tail filled in from the germline J gene. The chain recombines TRBV2 with TRBJ1-2; D is unclear. The germline gives CDR1 SNHLY, CDR2 FYNNEI. This CDR3 has 11 amino acids. CDR3 sequence reads: CASGLNYDYTF. The sequenced part of the CDR3 DNA is TGTGCCAGCGGACTCAACTACGAC. Full variable domain (missing parts from reference TRBV2 and TRBJ1-2): EPEVTQTPSHQVTQMGQEVILRCVPISNHLYFYWYRQILGQKVEFLVSFYNNEISEKSEIFDDQFSVERPDGSNFTLKIRSTKLEDSAMYFCASGLNYDYTFGSGTRLTVV.

Ten or more counts support this clone. The CDR3 end falls 3 residues outside the read, so it is completed with the germline J gene. V gene TRBV30 combines with J gene TRBJ2-5; 9 nucleotides line up with TRBD2. CDR3 length: 15 residues. Germline loops: CDR1 GTSNPN, CDR2 SVGIG (reference sequence). The ends lost 1 base at V and 5 bases at J; junction bases unmatched: 8. The CDR3 spells CAWSARSGSGETQYF. The DNA read from the CDR3 is TGTGCCTGGAGTGCTCGTAGCGGGAGTGGGGAGACC.

This clone was counted many times. The read ends 3 residues early relative to the CDR3; the germline J gene fills the gap. The chain combines TRBV10-1 with TRBJ2-1, with 10 bases identical to TRBD1. This CDR3 spans 15 amino acids. Germline trimming cut 4 bases from V and 3 bases from J; bases unmatched to any gene: 3. Germline values: CDR1 WNHNN, CDR2 SYGVQD (reference sequence). Partial CDR3 DNA: TGCGCCAGCAGTGCCCGGACAGGGGGCTACAATGAG. Its translation is CASSARTGGYNE. Given in full, the CDR3 is CASSARTGGYNEQFF.

This clone was seen repeatedly, ten times or more. The observed sequence ends 3 residues before the CDR3 terminus, with the missing tail filled in from the germline J gene. The J gene is TRBJ2-1, the V gene TRBV12-3 or TRBV12-4; D is undetermined. The V gene lost 3 bases and the J gene lost 7 bases, with 13 bases spanning the gap. The CDR3 loop spans 14 amino acids. The sequenced CDR3 bases are TGTGCCAGCAGTTTGTTTCCAGGTCAAAATGAG. It encodes CASSLFPGQNE. The full CDR3 sequence reads CASSLFPGQNEQFF.

This clone has at least ten counts. The CDR3 bases that were read are TGTGCCAGCAGTGATTGGTCCAGCGGCTACAATGAG. This translates into CASSDWSSGYNE. The entire CDR3 protein is CASSDWSSGYNEQFF. The chain joins TRBV6-1 to TRBJ2-1; a weak D match, TRBD2 (5 bases). The read is 3 residues too short to cover the CDR3 end, so that end is filled in from the germline J gene. The germline V gene encodes CDR1 MNHNS and CDR2 SASEGT. Deletions cut 3 bases from V and 3 bases from J, with 12 bases between. The CDR3 length is 15 residues.

This clone came up many times. From the germline J gene comes the end of the CDR3, since the read stops 3 residues before it. The chain couples TRBV5-1 to TRBJ1-5; D gene unclear. Germline V gene data show CDR1 as SGHRS and CDR2 as YFSETQ. Trimming left V 2 bases short and J 1 base short, with 10 bases between. This CDR3 is 15 amino acids long. The DNA read from the CDR3 is TGCGCCAGCAGCTTCCAGGTTGGGAGCAATCAGCCC. Its translation is CASSFQVGSNQP. The CDR3 in full is CASSFQVGSNQPQHF.

This clone was seen repeatedly, ten times or more. The read terminates 3 residues before the CDR3 end, so the remaining end is supplied by the germline J gene. V gene TRBV19 combines with J gene TRBJ1-1; 9 bases align to TRBD1. CDR3 length: 17 residues. The V and J ends lost 4 bases and 2 bases, in that order; junction bases with no gene match: 11. Per the germline V gene, CDR1 is LNHDA and CDR2 is SQIVND (reference sequence). CDR3 bases read: TGTGCCAGTAGTAAGGGACAGGGAACGGTCAGAAACACTGAA. Translation: CASSKGQGTVRNTE. The entire CDR3 protein reads CASSKGQGTVRNTEAFF.

This clone was detected many times. The read ends 3 residues shy of where the CDR3 ends; the end is completed using the germline J gene. V is TRBV20-1 and J is TRBJ2-7; D is unclear. CDR1 and CDR2 from the germline V gene are DFQATT and SNEGSKA (reference sequence). The CDR3 extends over 12 amino acids. V lost 3 bases and J lost 5, with 11 bases in between. CDR3: CSARVNLDEQYF. The sequenced CDR3 bases are TGCAGTGCTAGGGTAAACCTAGACGAG.

This clone was seen at least ten times. The CDR3 end falls 3 residues outside the read, so it is completed with the germline J gene. V and J are TRBV20-1 and TRBJ2-2; 7 nucleotides align to TRBD1. This CDR3 is built from 14 residues. Germline V gives CDR1 DFQATT, CDR2 SNEGSKA (reference sequence). The CDR3: CSAVTGAPNEKLFF. The DNA read from the CDR3 is TGCAGTGCTGTAACAGGGGCACCTAATGAAAAG.

As regards this clone: The read terminates 3 residues before the CDR3 end, so the remaining end is supplied by the germline J gene. The rearrangement links TRBV11-3 to TRBJ2-7; TRBD1 might be the D (6 bases). From germline, CDR1 is SGHNT and CDR2 YENEEA. The CDR3 spans 14 residues. V was shortened by 4 bases and J by 3 bases, with 13 bases between the two germline ends. The covered CDR3 bases are TGTGCCAGCAGCTCTAACAGGGTACGCTACGAG. This translates into CASSSNRVRYE. The full CDR3 reads CASSSNRVRYEQYF.

This clone was counted many times. Sequencing ends 3 residues short of the CDR3 end; the germline J gene provides the rest. The sample carries other DNA sequences with the same CDR3. The J gene is TRBJ1-2, the V gene TRBV5-1; TRBD1 agrees at 8 bases. Germline lookup yields CDR1 SGHRS and CDR2 YFSETQ. The trim removed 4 bases at V and 0 bases at J, leaving 8 bases unmatched. CDR3 length: 16 residues. This CDR3 is CASSESGTGANYGYTF. The part of the CDR3 DNA that was read is TGCGCCAGCAGCGAATCCGGGACAGGTGCTAACTATGGC.

This clone was detected a few times. The CDR3 goes on 3 residues after the read ends, and that part is filled in from the germline J gene. The chain joins TRBV20-1 to TRBJ2-7; D call uncertain. Trimming took 3 bases from V and 3 from J, leaving 12 bases between them. The CDR3 sequence is 13 residues long. CDR1 is DFQATT, CDR2 SNEGSKA, per germline (reference sequence). This CDR3 is CSASIDKLYEQYF. Partial CDR3 DNA: TGCAGTGCTAGTATCGATAAACTCTACGAG.

By share of the sample, this clone is medium-sized. The read halts 3 residues ahead of the CDR3 end, with the missing end drawn from the germline J gene. V gene TRBV20-1 combines with J gene TRBJ2-3; 8 bases line up with TRBD2. The CDR3 has 12 amino acids. CDR1 is DFQATT, CDR2 SNEGSKA, per germline (reference sequence). Trimming removed 6 bases from V and 5 bases from J; junction bases left unmatched: 4. The CDR3 loop is CSAQAGVDTQYF. Incomplete CDR3 DNA: TGCAGTGCCCAAGCGGGAGTAGATACG.

This clone was recorded a few times. Read coverage stops 3 residues before the CDR3 terminus; the germline J gene supplies the remainder. The chain is built from TRBV5-6 and TRBJ1-1, with D possibly TRBD1 on 5 matching bases. Looked up from germline, CDR1 is SGHDT and CDR2 is YYEEEE. The germline V and J ends were trimmed by 4 bases and 5 bases, with 15 bases remaining between them. The CDR3 runs 14 residues. Partial CDR3 DNA: TGTGCCAGCAGCCGCGGCGGGGCGTTGACTGAA. Protein: CASSRGGALTE. The full CDR3 protein reads CASSRGGALTEAFF. The full variable domain, in which reference TRBV5-6 and TRBJ1-1 provide the parts outside the CDR3, is DAGVTQSPTHLIKTRGQQVTLRCSPKSGHDTVSWYQQALGQGPQFIFQYYEEEERQRGNFPDRFSGHQFPNYSSELNVNALLLGDSALYLCASSRGGALTEAFFGQGTRLTVV.

Only a few counts were recorded for this clone. Read data end 3 residues before the CDR3 end; the end is taken from the germline J gene. The rearrangement links TRBV11-2 to TRBJ1-5; TRBD1 matches at 7 bases. After removal of 1 base from V and 6 bases from J, the junction contained 6 bases not matched to a gene. Germline values: CDR1 SGHAT, CDR2 FQNNGV. The CDR3 is 15 residues long. The CDR3 DNA, read in part, is TGTGCCAGCAGCTTAGGGGGGGCAGGGGGTCAGCCC. Translation gives CASSLGGAGGQP. The full CDR3 reads CASSLGGAGGQPQHF.

This clone was seen at least ten times. The missing CDR3 end, 3 residues past where the read stops, is filled in from the germline J gene. This chain connects TRBV5-1 to TRBJ1-1, with D possibly TRBD1 on 5 matching bases. The CDR3 has 13 residues. The ends were cut back, 4 bases at V and 5 bases at J, with 12 bases in the middle. Germline V gene lookup returns CDR1 SGHRS and CDR2 YFSETQ. The covered CDR3 bases are TGCGCCAGCAGCCCCCAGGGTCGGACTGAA. This translates into CASSPQGRTE. The full CDR3 is CASSPQGRTEAFF.

There are many counts of this clone. Coverage ceases 3 residues before the CDR3 finishes, and the germline J gene fills in the end. The rearrangement links TRBV11-2 to TRBJ1-2; 8 nucleotides line up with TRBD1. The CDR3 totals 13 residues. The V segment lost 6 bases and the J segment 7 bases; nucleotides outside the gene matches: 7. Germline V gives CDR1 SGHAT, CDR2 FQNNGV. The CDR3: CASRLTGGGGYTF. The sequenced part of the CDR3 DNA is TGTGCCAGCAGGCTTACAGGGGGAGGTGGC.